This T cell receptor beta chain was captured in a study of a mutant IDH1 vaccine in newly diagnosed glioma. About the study: Sex distribution of treated patients was about 62% male and roughly 40% female; mean age was about 40 years.

Using immunoSEQ multiplex PCR, the repertoire was profiled, and TCRdb retains in-frame clones only, with some absent. The sample consists of about 40,000 clones, 80% of them appearing once. The CDR3 length is 14 residues. Germline assignment: CDR1 SNHLY and CDR2 FYNNEI. V trimming: 11 bases; J trimming: 0 bases; junction bases outside the gene matches: 4. The time point: week 11, during vaccination. In the vaccine, a single dose held 300 ug of the mutant IDH1 20-mer peptide, along with topical imiquimod. Donors harbored newly found WHO grade 3 or 4 IDH1-mutant, ATRX-lost astrocytomas. As concerns this clone: What it binds is unknown.

The receptor was isolated from a woman in her twenties or thirties with glioma. Some clones in this sample may be carry-over from other donors' samples. The chain joins TRBV2 to TRBJ2-3; 11 positions agree with TRBD2. The sample was peripheral blood mononuclear cells (PBMCs), taken from a glioma patient whose treatment included an IDH1 peptide vaccine. CDR3 residues: CAGRTSGSTDTQYF. CDR3 nucleotide sequence: TGTGCCGGAAGGACTAGCGGGAGCACAGATACGCAGTATTTT.